Below are 31 T cell receptor beta chains sequenced from a single sample in a study of blood T cell repertoires in COVID-19 (dated by TCRdb to 2018 to 2020). Libraries were constructed by the immunoSEQ multiplex PCR assay. TCRdb's version of the immuneACCESS table is confined to in-frame rearrangements and falls short of the full clone set. An unresolved V gene accounts for under half of the shortfall where checked; the remainder is of unknown origin. Here the sample has hundreds of thousands of clones; around nine tenths occur a single time. Approximately 4.7% of the sample belongs to the ten largest clones. The material sequenced was PBMCs or T cells enriched from blood (not recorded which). The receptors were sampled from a man in his 60s who had recovered from COVID-19.

In DNA form, the CDR3 reads TGTGCCAGCAGCCGACTAGCGCAGAGCTCCTACGAGCAGTACTTC. Translated, it gives CASSRLAQSSYEQYF. The genes are TRBV6-2 or TRBV6-3 and TRBJ2-7, with 8 bases fitting TRBD2. The CDR3 sequence is 15 residues long. In germline, CDR1 is MNHEY, CDR2 SVGEGT. Germline trimming cut 6 bases from V and 0 bases from J; bases unmatched to any gene: 7.

J is TRBJ2-7 and V is TRBV27; 7 bases are shared with TRBD2. Germline V gene lookup returns CDR1 MNHEY and CDR2 SMNVEV (reference sequence). After removal of 5 bases from V and 0 bases from J, the junction contained 7 bases not matched to a gene. The length of the CDR3 is 15 residues. Here the CDR3 DNA reads TGTGCCAGCAGTGAGCGGGACGCGAACTCCTACGAGCAGTACTTC. It translates to CASSERDANSYEQYF.

This clone came up a few times. The chain links TRBV5-1 to TRBJ1-4; D is unclear. Trimming removed 5 bases at V and 4 bases at J, with 12 bases between. The CDR3 loop spans 14 amino acids. Germline V lookup: CDR1 SGHRS, CDR2 YFSETQ. CDR3 sequence reads: CASSATVVNEKLFF. For the CDR3, the DNA is TGCGCCAGCAGTGCTACCGTAGTTAATGAAAAACTGTTTTTT. Looking up the rest from reference TRBV5-1 and TRBJ1-4 gives the full variable domain: KAGVTQTPRYLIKTRGQQVTLSCSPISGHRSVSWYQQTPGQGLQFLFEYFSETQRNKGNFPGRFSGRQFSNSRSEMNVSTLELGDSALYLCASSATVVNEKLFFGSGTQLSVL.

The chain couples TRBV5-5 to TRBJ1-5, with TRBD1 matching 11 bases. Germline loops: CDR1 SGHKS, CDR2 YYEKEE (reference sequence). V was clipped by 4 bases and J by 6 bases; unmatched bases: 9. The CDR3 is 16 residues long. The CDR3 bases are TGTGCCAGCAGCCCCCTGGACAGGGGGCTAATTCAGCCCCAGCATTTT. It specifies CASSPLDRGLIQPQHF.

The genes are TRBV11-1 and TRBJ2-1; TRBD1 is a possible D gene (6 bases). Germline V gene data show CDR1 as SGHAT and CDR2 as FQDESV (reference sequence). The V end was cut by 5 bases, the J end by 1 base, with 15 bases between. CDR3 length: 16 amino acids. The CDR3 bases are TGTGCCAGCAGCGGAAGACAGGCGGTATCCTACAATGAGCAGTTCTTC. Translating gives CASSGRQAVSYNEQFF.

This clone turned up a few times. The J gene is TRBJ2-7, the V gene TRBV23-1, with a possible D match to TRBD1 (6 bases). TRBV23-1 is reported as an ORF; its role is uncertain. This CDR3 contains 15 residues. V lost 0 bases, J lost 4 bases, and 13 bases lay in between. The CDR3 here is CASSQSRDKEYEQYF. CDR3 DNA sequence: TGCGCCAGCAGTCAATCACGGGACAAAGAATACGAGCAGTACTTC.

The J gene is TRBJ1-4, the V gene TRBV12-3 or TRBV12-4; TRBD1 matches at 7 bases. V was pared by 5 bases and J by 6 bases, with 3 bases of the junction left unmatched. The CDR3 sequence is 13 residues long. The CDR3 reads CASSRGQDEKLFF. CDR3 nucleotides: TGTGCCAGCAGTCGCGGACAGGATGAAAAACTGTTTTTT.

DNA for the CDR3: TGCGCCAGCAGCACCGGTATTAGCGGGAGGATCTACGAGCAGTACTTC. Its translation is CASSTGISGRIYEQYF. The chain employs TRBV5-1 and TRBJ2-7, with TRBD2 matching 10 bases. V lost 4 bases to trimming and J lost 3 bases; unmatched junction nucleotides: 10. This CDR3 has 16 residues. CDR1 is SGHRS and CDR2 is YFSETQ in the germline V gene.

The genes are TRBV29-1 and TRBJ2-3; 9 bases align to TRBD2. The CDR3 covers 18 residues. Germline V gene sequence: CDR1 SQVTM, CDR2 ANQGSEA. The V and J ends lost 5 bases and 3 bases, in that order; junction bases with no gene match: 18. This CDR3 reads CSVLRFGGRARGTDTQYF. The DNA for the CDR3 is TGCAGCGTTTTAAGGTTTGGCGGGAGGGCCCGGGGAACAGATACGCAGTATTTT.

V and J are TRBV10-3 and TRBJ1-1; maybe TRBD1 (5 bases). The CDR3 is made up of 14 amino acids. Germline loops: CDR1 ENHRY, CDR2 SYGVKD. Trimming removed 3 bases from V and 1 base from J, with 9 bases in between. CDR3 bases: TGTGCCATCAGTGATTATACAGGGAACACTGAAGCTTTCTTT. Encoded protein: CAISDYTGNTEAFF.

The rearrangement links TRBV9 to TRBJ1-1; tentative D call: TRBD1 (5 bases). CDR3 size: 14 residues. Trimming took 1 base from V and 3 from J, leaving 10 bases between them. Germline CDR1 reads SGDLS; CDR2 reads YYNGEE. CDR3 region: CASSVLTGDTEAFF. Here the CDR3 DNA reads TGTGCCAGCAGCGTACTGACGGGGGACACTGAAGCTTTCTTT.

This sequence joins TRBV20-1 and TRBJ2-3; D is uncertain. V lost 6 bases and J 0 bases, leaving 10 bases between the germline ends. CDR3 length equals 13 residues. The V gene's germline CDR1 is DFQATT and CDR2 SNEGSKA (reference sequence). The CDR3 nucleotides are TGCAGTGCGAGTAGTAGTAGCACAGATACGCAGTATTTT. Encoded protein: CSASSSSTDTQYF.

The rearrangement links TRBV24-1 to TRBJ1-4; 7 bases align to TRBD1. CDR3 length equals 15 residues. The junction had 3 bases not matched to a gene; V was cut back by 3 bases and J by 3 bases. Germline V gene data show CDR1 as KGHDR and CDR2 as SFDVKD. The CDR3 coding sequence is TGTGCCACCAGTGATGGCCAGGGGGCTAATGAAAAACTGTTTTTT. It is translated as CATSDGQGANEKLFF.

This clone appeared once. V usage is TRBV27 and J usage is TRBJ1-2, with 11 bases that match TRBD1. V lost 3 bases to trimming and J lost 8 bases; unmatched junction nucleotides: 5. CDR3 length: 14 amino acids. The germline CDR1 and CDR2 sequences are MNHEY and SMNVEV (reference sequence). This CDR3 reads CASSFGQGAGGYTF. CDR3 nucleotide sequence: TGTGCCAGCAGTTTTGGACAGGGGGCGGGAGGCTACACCTTC.

The gene calls are TRBV2 and TRBJ2-1, with TRBD2 as a possible D gene (5 bases). Germline V gene sequence: CDR1 SNHLY, CDR2 FYNNEI. V was cut by 1 base and J by 10 bases, with 23 bases left in between. This CDR3 is 17 amino acids long. CDR3 nucleotides: TGTGCCAGCAGTGAAGGACGCAAAGCGGTTACCCGGCGGGAGCAGTTCTTC. Translated, it gives CASSEGRKAVTRREQFF.

This clone is a singleton in its sample. The chain joins TRBV2 to TRBJ2-1; D is undetermined. Germline assignment: CDR1 SNHLY and CDR2 FYNNEI. Trimming pared 7 bases from V and 5 bases from J, leaving 15 bases between. The CDR3 loop spans 14 amino acids. CDR3 nucleotide sequence: TGTGCCAGCACGGCCCGCGGTTCGGACAATGAGCAGTTCTTC. Residues: CASTARGSDNEQFF.

CDR3 coding DNA: TGTGCCAGCAGTCCAAAAGGGGCTAACTATGGCTACACCTTC. It translates to CASSPKGANYGYTF. The V and J genes are TRBV7-8 and TRBJ1-2; D is perhaps TRBD1 (5 bases). The CDR3 runs 14 residues. Germline lookup yields CDR1 SGHVS and CDR2 FQNEAQ. The germline V and J ends were trimmed by 6 bases and 0 bases, with 11 bases remaining between them.

This clone was seen a handful of times. The rearrangement joins TRBV27 to TRBJ2-1; 10 bases align to TRBD2. Germline lookup yields CDR1 MNHEY and CDR2 SMNVEV (reference sequence). The CDR3 contains 19 residues. Trimming cost V 0 bases and J 7 bases; bases outside gene matches: 15. The CDR3 DNA follows: TGTGCCAGCAGTTTATCCGGACTAGCGGTGGGGCAAGGGAGAAATGAGCAGTTCTTC. It encodes CASSLSGLAVGQGRNEQFF.

The chain joins TRBV7-3 to TRBJ2-1, with a weak D call TRBD2 (5 bases). The CDR3 contains 14 residues. V was clipped by 2 bases and J by 10 bases, with 15 bases between them. Germline loops: CDR1 SGHTA, CDR2 FQGTGA. The DNA for the CDR3 is TGTGCCAGCAGCTTATCGGGATTTGCGGAAGAGCAGTTCTTC. This sequence encodes CASSLSGFAEEQFF.

This chain links TRBV28 with TRBJ1-6, with 9 bases that match TRBD1. CDR3 length equals 15 residues. The V segment lost 5 bases and the J segment 8 bases; nucleotides outside the gene matches: 7. Germline lookup yields CDR1 MDHEN and CDR2 SYDVKM. The CDR3 bases are TGTGCCAGCAGTAGCGCCGGGACAGGGTATTCACCCCTCCACTTT. Amino acids: CASSSAGTGYSPLHF.

V gene TRBV6-1 combines with J gene TRBJ2-7; unclear D gene. CDR1 is MNHNS, CDR2 SASEGT, per germline. This CDR3 is built from 14 residues. V was shortened by 2 bases and J by 0 bases, with 8 bases between the two germline ends. The CDR3: CASSELADSYEQYF. The CDR3 nucleotides read TGTGCCAGCAGTGAACTGGCGGACTCCTACGAGCAGTACTTC.

J is TRBJ2-1 and V is TRBV29-1; D may be TRBD2 (6 bases). Per germline, CDR1 SQVTM and CDR2 ANQGSEA. The CDR3 has 10 amino acids. The germline V and J ends were trimmed by 6 bases and 7 bases, with 7 bases remaining between them. CDR3 sequence (DNA): TGCAGCGTCGGGACTAATGAGCAGTTCTTC. Protein: CSVGTNEQFF.

This sequence joins TRBV11-3 and TRBJ2-2; TRBD1 is a possible D gene (7 bases). V lost 6 bases and J 1 base, leaving 15 bases between the germline ends. In germline, CDR1 is SGHNT, CDR2 YENEEA. This CDR3 comprises 16 residues. CDR3 region: CASSGQGGKNTGELFF. As DNA, the CDR3 is TGTGCCAGCAGTGGCCAGGGGGGCAAGAACACCGGGGAGCTGTTTTTT.

The chain links TRBV4-3 to TRBJ2-1; the D gene is possibly TRBD2 (6 bases). Germline lookup yields CDR1 LGHNA and CDR2 YSLEER. CDR3 length: 15 amino acids. V lost 5 bases and J lost 2, with 13 bases in between. For the CDR3, the DNA is TGCGCCAGCAGCTCAGGACTATACCCCTACAATGAGCAGTTCTTC. Translating it yields CASSSGLYPYNEQFF.

The V call is TRBV2, the J call TRBJ2-7; 8 bases map to TRBD2. CDR3 length: 17 amino acids. Germline CDR1 SNHLY, CDR2 FYNNEI. V trimming: 0 bases; J trimming: 2 bases; junction bases outside the gene matches: 9. The CDR3 DNA reads TGTGCCAGCAGTGAAGCGTCGGGGGGGGCGCGTACCTACGAGCAGTACTTC. As protein: CASSEASGGARTYEQYF. The full variable domain, rest sourced from reference TRBV2 and TRBJ2-7, is EPEVTQTPSHQVTQMGQEVILRCVPISNHLYFYWYRQILGQKVEFLVSFYNNEISEKSEIFDDQFSVERPDGSNFTLKIRSTKLEDSAMYFCASSEASGGARTYEQYFGPGTRLTVT.

The genes are TRBV5-4 and TRBJ2-2; D perhaps matches TRBD2 (7 bases). Germline values: CDR1 SGHNT, CDR2 YYREEE (reference sequence). Between the trimmed V and J ends, which lost 5 bases and 3 bases, there was a span of 14 bases. The CDR3 runs to 15 residues. CDR3: CASRGGGLDTGELFF. In nucleotides, the CDR3 is TGTGCCAGCAGGGGAGGGGGGCTTGACACCGGGGAGCTGTTTTTT.

The chain uses TRBV9 and TRBJ2-7; 11 nucleotides agree with TRBD2. Germline CDR1 SGDLS, CDR2 YYNGEE. This CDR3 spans 14 amino acids. J lost 5 bases, V lost 3 bases, and 4 bases had no gene match. The CDR3 DNA reads TGTGCCAGCAGCGCCACTAGCGGGAGCCACGAGCAGTACTTC. Protein product: CASSATSGSHEQYF.

The chain employs TRBV28 and TRBJ2-2; TRBD2 might be the D (5 bases). V was trimmed by 5 bases and J by 0 bases, leaving 10 bases between them. This CDR3 region has 15 residues. Per the germline V gene, CDR1 is MDHEN and CDR2 is SYDVKM. The chain's CDR3 is CASSLSGTNTGELFF. CDR3 sequence (DNA): TGTGCCAGCAGTCTTTCCGGGACGAACACCGGGGAGCTGTTTTTT.

The chain has TRBV28 and TRBJ1-2; no definite D call. This CDR3 is 12 amino acids long. Germline-derived CDR1 and CDR2 are MDHEN and SYDVKM. Trimming took off 2 bases at V and 5 bases at J, with 6 bases between the two ends. This CDR3 reads CASSLARYGYTF. The CDR3, as DNA: TGTGCCAGCAGTTTAGCCCGGTATGGCTACACCTTC.

This rearrangement joins TRBV28 to TRBJ1-6, with TRBD1 identical over 8 bases. The CDR3 contains 15 residues. V lost 7 bases to trimming and J lost 7 bases; unmatched junction nucleotides: 9. From germline, CDR1 is MDHEN and CDR2 SYDVKM. CDR3: CASTDPGTGNSPLHF. The CDR3, as DNA: TGTGCCAGCACGGACCCCGGGACAGGCAATTCACCCCTCCACTTT.

CDR3 coding DNA: TGTGCCAGCAGCTTCCCGGGACAGGGAGGAAATGAGCAGTTCTTC. Its protein is CASSFPGQGGNEQFF. This sequence joins TRBV7-6 and TRBJ2-1; 9 nucleotides align to TRBD1. Germline trimming cut 3 bases from V and 7 bases from J; bases unmatched to any gene: 7. The germline gives CDR1 SGHVS, CDR2 FNYEAQ. This CDR3 is 15 amino acids long.